This T cell receptor beta chain was profiled in a study of blood T cell repertoires in COVID-19. Study context: Sources were T cells, B-cell-depleted T cells, or PBMCs; the material itself was cDNA or gDNA.

Assay: immunoSEQ multiplex PCR; the TCRdb copy retains only in-frame clones and omits some. The sample has about 280,000 clones, approximately 80% seen once. Recruits, aged about 18 to 90 years, lived in around 24 US areas. Grouping used clinical history reported by participants in a survey and questionnaire. It was within 2 weeks before study entry that exposed participants met a COVID-19 case. V was shortened by 10 bases and J by 1 base, with 13 bases between the two germline ends. Germline CDR1 is LNHDA and CDR2 is SQIVND (reference sequence). CDR3 length: 13 amino acids. V is TRBV19 and J is TRBJ1-1; D ambiguous. The origin of this receptor is a middle-aged man who had been exposed to COVID-19. The specimen sequenced was PBMCs or T cells enriched from blood (not recorded which). In DNA form, the CDR3 reads TGTGCCACCCAGGAGGGAGGGAACACTGAAGCTTTCTTT. It translates to CATQEGGNTEAFF.